This T cell receptor beta chain was captured by sequencing in a study of blood T cell repertoires in COVID-19. For the study at large: Samples of COVID-19 (acute and convalescent) were obtained from the United States, Italy and Spain.

Profiling relied on immunoSEQ multiplex PCR, and the TCRdb table lists in-frame clones only, not all of them. The sample consists of about 220,000 clones, around 83% of them appearing once. Germline CDR1 LNHDA, CDR2 SQIVND (reference sequence). V lost 3 bases and J lost 8, with 27 bases in between. The CDR3 extends over 18 amino acids. The sample consisted of peripheral blood. The sequence came from a man in his forties who had recovered from COVID-19. The V and J genes are TRBV19 and TRBJ2-3; D is perhaps TRBD2 (5 bases). The CDR3 DNA reads TGTGCCAGTAGTATGGAGTGGAGGACGGAGGACCGCCCCGGTACGCAGTATTTT. This sequence encodes CASSMEWRTEDRPGTQYF.